Listed below are T cell receptor beta chains from one sample, sequenced in a study of identical twins' blood T cells. MiXCR, applied by TCRdb to the 5' RACE reads, yields one record per CDR3 protein. The sample lists hundreds of thousands of distinct CDR3 sequences, 25% to 35% occurring once. The sequencing input was PBMCs. The origin of the receptors is a woman aged 18-49 years in good health. Each CDR3 is given with its conserved first and last residue. The order of the fields is CDR3 length, D gene, V gene, J gene, clone size, CDR3 protein, CDR3 DNA. A D gene is named only where the DNA matches it firmly. Clone size is not always given. Where it is, it says once, few, many or a class for expanded clones.

>14|TRBD1|TRBV18|TRBJ1-1|-
CASSPGQGKPEAFF
TGTGCCAGCTCACCCGGACAGGGAAAACCCGAAGCTTTCTTT
>14|-|TRBV20-1|TRBJ1-5|-
CSARWGGRNQPQHF
TGCAGTGCTAGATGGGGGGGGCGCAATCAGCCCCAGCATTTT
>14|-|TRBV6-6|TRBJ1-1|-
CASSYRDGGTEAFF
TGTGCCAGCAGTTACCGGGACGGCGGCACTGAAGCTTTCTTT
>14|-|TRBV10-3|TRBJ1-1|-
CAISDRVQNTEAFF
TGTGCCATCAGTGACAGGGTTCAGAACACTGAAGCTTTCTTT
>13|-|TRBV20-1|TRBJ1-4|-
CSAGGGAGEKLFF
TGCAGTGCGGGAGGAGGGGCTGGGGAAAAACTGTTTTTT
>14|-|TRBV7-9|TRBJ2-3|many
CASRDFSSTDTQYF
TGTGCCAGCAGGGACTTCTCTAGCACAGATACGCAGTATTTT
>15|-|TRBV18|TRBJ1-1|many
CASSPSREGFSEAFF
TGTGCCAGCTCACCTTCCCGGGAGGGTTTCTCTGAAGCTTTCTTT
>14|-|TRBV7-3|TRBJ2-2|-
CASSALRGSGELFF
TGTGCCAGCAGCGCACTCAGGGGCTCCGGGGAGCTGTTTTTT
>14|-|TRBV20-1|TRBJ1-1|-
CSADLLTGMAEAFF
TGCAGTGCTGATCTGCTTACAGGGATGGCTGAGGCTTTCTTT
>13|-|TRBV5-5|TRBJ1-3|-
CASSLAEGNTIYF
TGTGCCAGCAGCTTGGCGGAGGGAAACACCATATATTTT
>14|-|TRBV28|TRBJ2-3|-
CASILAPSTDTQYF
TGTGCCAGCATCCTAGCCCCTAGCACAGATACGCAGTATTTT
>13|TRBD1|TRBV9|TRBJ2-1|few
CASRKGADNEQFF
TGTGCCAGCAGGAAGGGGGCCGACAATGAGCAGTTCTTC
>13|-|TRBV12-3/TRBV12-4|TRBJ1-4|-
CASNWRGEEKLFF
TGTGCCAGCAACTGGCGGGGCGAAGAAAAACTGTTTTTT
>14|-|TRBV12-5|TRBJ1-2|-
CASGLTGQIYGYTF
TGTGCTAGTGGTTTGACGGGGCAGATCTATGGCTACACCTTC
>14|-|TRBV5-1|TRBJ1-5|-
CASSGEGLGQPQHF
TGCGCCAGCAGCGGGGAGGGTCTTGGTCAGCCCCAGCATTTT
>13|-|TRBV20-1|TRBJ2-3|-
CSARGPGEDTQYF
TGCAGTGCTAGAGGTCCGGGGGAGGATACGCAGTATTTT
>11|-|TRBV29-1|TRBJ1-1|few
CSVQRLTKAFF
TGCAGCGTTCAGAGGCTGACGAAAGCTTTCTTT
>14|-|TRBV19|TRBJ1-5|-
CASSIRDSNQPQHF
TGTGCCAGTAGTATCCGGGACTCTAATCAGCCCCAGCATTTT
>13|-|TRBV5-1|TRBJ1-2|-
CASSMQEGYGYTF
TGTGCCAGCAGCATGCAGGAAGGGTATGGCTACACCTTC
>14|-|TRBV10-3|TRBJ1-1|-
CATTAGTVNTEAFF
TGTGCCACGACTGCCGGGACTGTGAACACTGAAGCTTTCTTT
>16|-|TRBV6-4|TRBJ1-5|many
CASWGCDAYSNQPQHF
TGTGCCAGCTGGGGATGTGACGCTTATAGCAATCAGCCCCAGCATTTT
>17|TRBD1|TRBV5-1|TRBJ2-1|few
CASSPSGQGESYNEQFF
TGCGCCAGCAGCCCGTCGGGACAGGGGGAATCCTACAATGAGCAGTTCTTC
>15|TRBD2|TRBV4-1|TRBJ2-3|-
CASSLAAGAHNTQYF
TGCGCCAGCAGCCTCGCAGCGGGGGCTCACAATACGCAGTATTTT
>14|TRBD1|TRBV7-2|TRBJ1-1|few
CASSRQGRVTEAFF
TGTGCCAGCAGCCGACAGGGTCGGGTCACTGAAGCTTTCTTT
>14|-|TRBV7-2|TRBJ1-5|-
CASSRKGGPQPQHF
TGTGCCAGCAGCCGAAAGGGAGGGCCTCAGCCCCAGCATTTT
>12|-|TRBV20-1|TRBJ2-5|-
CSALKGLETQYF
TGCAGTGCCCTTAAGGGTCTAGAGACCCAGTACTTC
>13|-|TRBV9|TRBJ2-2|-
CASSGAITGGLFF
TGTGCCAGCAGCGGGGCGATCACCGGGGGGCTGTTTTTT
>13|TRBD1|TRBV20-1|TRBJ2-3|many
CSATTGGTDTQYF
TGCAGTGCCACGACAGGGGGCACAGATACGCAGTATTTT
>13|-|TRBV20-1|TRBJ2-4|few
CSAIDLAKNIQYF
TGCAGTGCTATTGATCTAGCCAAAAACATTCAGTACTTC
>15|-|TRBV4-2|TRBJ2-2|few
CASSPARDYTGELFF
TGTGCCAGCAGCCCGGCTCGGGACTACACCGGGGAGCTGTTTTTT
>14|-|TRBV29-1|TRBJ2-1|once
CSVEGGQRYSEQFF
TGCAGCGTTGAGGGGGGACAGCGATACAGTGAGCAGTTCTTC
>14|-|TRBV21-1|TRBJ2-7|few
CASSKHQGSYEQYF
TGTGCCAGCAGCAAACATCAAGGGTCCTACGAGCAGTACTTC
>15|-|TRBV7-9|TRBJ2-3|-
CASSVTRGASDTQYF
TGTGCCAGCAGCGTCACCAGGGGAGCCTCAGATACGCAGTATTTT
>14|-|TRBV28|TRBJ1-5|many
CASSLAARHQPQHF
TGTGCCAGCAGTTTGGCAGCCCGCCACCAGCCCCAGCATTTT
>15|TRBD2|TRBV6-2/TRBV6-3|TRBJ2-1|many
CASSYGSTRGGEQFF
TGTGCCAGCAGTTACGGATCGACCCGCGGGGGTGAGCAGTTCTTC
>15|-|TRBV19|TRBJ2-1|-
CASSITSGPYNEQFF
TGTGCCAGTAGTATTACGAGCGGGCCTTACAATGAGCAGTTCTTC
>14|-|TRBV11-2|TRBJ2-1|few
CASSLGLLYNEQFF
TGTGCCAGCAGCTTAGGGCTCCTGTACAATGAGCAGTTCTTC
>12|TRBD1|TRBV6-5|TRBJ1-4|-
CVSSRDREKLFF
TGTGTCAGCAGTCGGGACAGGGAGAAACTGTTTTTT
>12|-|TRBV9|TRBJ1-2|-
CASSPFSYGYTF
TGTGCCAGCAGCCCCTTCTCCTATGGCTACACCTTC
>16|TRBD2|TRBV5-4|TRBJ2-1|-
CASSASGGYSYNEQFF
TGTGCCAGCAGCGCTAGCGGGGGATACTCCTACAATGAGCAGTTCTTC